Following are 15 T cell receptor beta chains from one sample sequenced in a study of T cell repertoires in cytomegalovirus infection. TCRdb re-derived calls from the reads in MiXCR, one entry per CDR3 protein. Altogether a few hundred thousand distinct CDR3 sequences are present, just under 40% being singletons, with the ten largest covering 40% to 60%. These TCRs' antigens remain unknown. Specimen: cultured PBMCs, collected from culture after CMV antigen stimulation. The receptors come from a human donor in good health (CMV status not recorded). Some clones in this sample may be carry-over from other donors' samples.

The CDR3 coding sequence is TGTGCCACCAGCGGTCTGGACAGGGGGGATCCCATTCAGTACTTC. Translated: CATSGLDRGDPIQYF. The rearrangement links TRBV15 to TRBJ2-4; TRBD1 matches at 10 bases. In germline, CDR1 is LNHNV, CDR2 YYDKDF (reference sequence). V dropped 5 bases and J dropped 9; count of bases not matched to a gene: 10. This CDR3 has 15 amino acids.

The gene calls are TRBV7-2 and TRBJ1-1; D possibly corresponds to TRBD1 (5 bases). CDR3 length equals 14 residues. Deletions cut 6 bases from V and 1 base from J, with 12 bases between. Per the germline V gene, CDR1 is SGHTA and CDR2 is FQGNSA. CDR3 nucleotide sequence: TGTGCCAGCAGTGTCGACAGAGCGAACACTGAAGCTTTCTTT. Its protein is CASSVDRANTEAFF.

Only a few counts were recorded for this clonotype. V and J are TRBV7-8 and TRBJ2-7, with 10 bases that match TRBD2. CDR1 is SGHVS, CDR2 FQNEAQ, per germline. The CDR3 length is 14 residues. Trimming at V came to 5 bases and at J to 5 bases, leaving 6 bases not matched to a gene. This chain's CDR3 is CASSTLAGEDEQYF. The CDR3 nucleotides read TGTGCCAGCAGCACGCTAGCGGGAGAAGACGAGCAGTACTTC.

The chain employs TRBV6-1 and TRBJ2-5, with D perhaps matching TRBD2 (5 bases). V shed 8 bases and J shed 2 bases, with 12 bases lying between them. The CDR3 has 13 amino acids. CDR1 is MNHNS and CDR2 is SASEGT in the germline V gene. The CDR3 nucleotides are TGTGCCAGCGTAAGGACTGCGCAAGAGACCCAGTACTTC. Translating gives CASVRTAQETQYF.

CDR3 DNA sequence: TGTGCCAGCAGTTTTCCGGACCGGAGCAATCAGCCCCAGCATTTT. Protein sequence: CASSFPDRSNQPQHF. The genes are TRBV28 and TRBJ1-5; D uncertain. This CDR3 has 15 amino acids. The germline CDR1 and CDR2 sequences are MDHEN and SYDVKM. Deletions cut 3 bases from V and 1 base from J, with 10 bases between. Based on the CDR3 plus reference TRBV28 and TRBJ1-5, the full variable domain is DVKVTQSSRYLVKRTGEKVFLECVQDMDHENMFWYRQDPGLGLRLIYFSYDVKMKEKGDIPEGYSVSREKKERFSLILESASTNQTSMYLCASSFPDRSNQPQHFGDGTRLSIL.

The chain is built from TRBV15 and TRBJ2-1, with a tentative D call TRBD2 (6 bases). Germline V lookup: CDR1 LNHNV, CDR2 YYDKDF (reference sequence). The V end was cut by 0 bases, the J end by 8 bases, with 32 bases between. This CDR3 comprises 21 residues. CDR3 region: CATSRDDPPSVFTRRDDEQFF. The CDR3 coding sequence is TGTGCCACCAGCAGAGACGACCCTCCTAGCGTTTTCACTCGGAGAGACGATGAGCAGTTCTTC.

This chain's CDR3 is CASSPIGVTDTQYF. The CDR3 region has the DNA TGTGCCAGCAGCCCCATAGGGGTCACAGATACGCAGTATTTT. The J gene is TRBJ2-3, the V gene TRBV7-2, with TRBD1 as a possible D gene (5 bases). Per the germline V gene, CDR1 is SGHTA and CDR2 is FQGNSA. The CDR3 contains 14 residues. V was pared by 5 bases and J by 2 bases, with 11 bases between. The whole variable domain, filled in from reference TRBV7-2 and TRBJ2-3, reads GAGVSQSPSNKVTEKGKDVELRCDPISGHTALYWYRQSLGQGLEFLIYFQGNSAPDKSGLPSDRFSAERTGGSVSTLTIQRTQQEDSAVYLCASSPIGVTDTQYFGPGTRLTVL.

The chain couples TRBV10-3 to TRBJ1-2; 7 positions agree with TRBD1. Per germline, CDR1 ENHRY and CDR2 SYGVKD. The CDR3 spans 15 residues. The V gene end was trimmed by 0 bases and the J gene end by 4 bases; junction bases not matched to a gene: 5. CDR3 protein: CAISESGDSFYGYTF. CDR3 bases: TGTGCCATCAGTGAGTCCGGGGACAGCTTCTATGGCTACACCTTC.

This clonotype showed up many times. The chain has TRBV7-2 and TRBJ2-1; D gene unclear. Germline V gene data show CDR1 as SGHTA and CDR2 as FQGNSA. V lost 5 bases to trimming and J lost 9 bases, with 14 bases between them. There are 13 residues in the CDR3. Written as DNA, the CDR3 is TGTGCCAGCAGCCAAAAGGACGGTCCTGAGCAGTTCTTC. Translating gives CASSQKDGPEQFF. Complete variable domain (other parts from reference TRBV7-2 and TRBJ2-1): GAGVSQSPSNKVTEKGKDVELRCDPISGHTALYWYRQSLGQGLEFLIYFQGNSAPDKSGLPSDRFSAERTGGSVSTLTIQRTQQEDSAVYLCASSQKDGPEQFFGPGTRLTVL.

The V gene is TRBV27, the J gene TRBJ1-1; D not certain. Germline lookup yields CDR1 MNHEY and CDR2 SMNVEV (reference sequence). CDR3 size: 15 residues. V lost 3 bases to trimming and J lost 1 base, with 12 bases between them. The CDR3 DNA sequence: TGTGCCAGCAGTTTGAGAGGGTCTGGGAACACTGAAGCTTTCTTT. It encodes CASSLRGSGNTEAFF.

The chain uses TRBV7-4 and TRBJ2-1; 14 nucleotides match TRBD2. The J segment lost 0 bases and the V segment lost 6 bases, leaving 7 bases of the junction unmatched. Per the germline V gene, CDR1 is SGHVT and CDR2 is SQSDAQ. The CDR3 runs to 18 residues. CDR3 DNA: TGTGCCAGCAGTCGCGGACTAGCGGGGGGACCCTCCTACAATGAGCAGTTCTTC. Residues: CASSRGLAGGPSYNEQFF.

This chain links TRBV6-1 with TRBJ1-4, with 11 bases fitting TRBD1. CDR3 length equals 15 residues. Germline CDR1 is MNHNS and CDR2 is SASEGT. Germline trimming cut 6 bases from V and 10 bases from J; bases unmatched to any gene: 10. The CDR3 spells CASSRLLGQGGKLFF. The CDR3 nucleotides read TGTGCCAGCAGCCGCCTCCTGGGACAGGGGGGAAAACTGTTTTTT.

The rearrangement joins TRBV5-1 to TRBJ2-1; TRBD2 agrees at 11 bases. CDR3 length equals 16 residues. The trim removed 6 bases at V and 7 bases at J, leaving 12 bases unmatched. Germline CDR1 and CDR2: SGHRS and YFSETQ. CDR3 in DNA: TGCGCCAGCAATACCGCCCCCGGGACTAGCGGTAATGAGCAGTTCTTC. It is translated as CASNTAPGTSGNEQFF.

This clonotype appeared many times. V usage is TRBV6-1 and J usage is TRBJ1-2; 7 nucleotides line up with TRBD1. Looked up from germline, CDR1 is MNHNS and CDR2 is SASEGT. This CDR3 has 13 residues. V was pared by 4 bases and J by 4 bases, with 3 bases of the junction left unmatched. This chain's CDR3 is CASSARTGYGYTF. CDR3 DNA: TGTGCCAGCAGTGCCAGGACAGGCTATGGCTACACCTTC.

This clonotype was seen more than once but under ten times. The rearrangement joins TRBV12-3 or TRBV12-4 to TRBJ2-6; no firm D call. Trimming removed 0 bases from V and 12 bases from J, with 9 bases in between. CDR3 length: 13 residues. CDR3 amino acids: CASSLAQSSVLTF. The CDR3 DNA follows: TGTGCCAGCAGTTTAGCACAGTCCAGCGTCCTGACTTTC.